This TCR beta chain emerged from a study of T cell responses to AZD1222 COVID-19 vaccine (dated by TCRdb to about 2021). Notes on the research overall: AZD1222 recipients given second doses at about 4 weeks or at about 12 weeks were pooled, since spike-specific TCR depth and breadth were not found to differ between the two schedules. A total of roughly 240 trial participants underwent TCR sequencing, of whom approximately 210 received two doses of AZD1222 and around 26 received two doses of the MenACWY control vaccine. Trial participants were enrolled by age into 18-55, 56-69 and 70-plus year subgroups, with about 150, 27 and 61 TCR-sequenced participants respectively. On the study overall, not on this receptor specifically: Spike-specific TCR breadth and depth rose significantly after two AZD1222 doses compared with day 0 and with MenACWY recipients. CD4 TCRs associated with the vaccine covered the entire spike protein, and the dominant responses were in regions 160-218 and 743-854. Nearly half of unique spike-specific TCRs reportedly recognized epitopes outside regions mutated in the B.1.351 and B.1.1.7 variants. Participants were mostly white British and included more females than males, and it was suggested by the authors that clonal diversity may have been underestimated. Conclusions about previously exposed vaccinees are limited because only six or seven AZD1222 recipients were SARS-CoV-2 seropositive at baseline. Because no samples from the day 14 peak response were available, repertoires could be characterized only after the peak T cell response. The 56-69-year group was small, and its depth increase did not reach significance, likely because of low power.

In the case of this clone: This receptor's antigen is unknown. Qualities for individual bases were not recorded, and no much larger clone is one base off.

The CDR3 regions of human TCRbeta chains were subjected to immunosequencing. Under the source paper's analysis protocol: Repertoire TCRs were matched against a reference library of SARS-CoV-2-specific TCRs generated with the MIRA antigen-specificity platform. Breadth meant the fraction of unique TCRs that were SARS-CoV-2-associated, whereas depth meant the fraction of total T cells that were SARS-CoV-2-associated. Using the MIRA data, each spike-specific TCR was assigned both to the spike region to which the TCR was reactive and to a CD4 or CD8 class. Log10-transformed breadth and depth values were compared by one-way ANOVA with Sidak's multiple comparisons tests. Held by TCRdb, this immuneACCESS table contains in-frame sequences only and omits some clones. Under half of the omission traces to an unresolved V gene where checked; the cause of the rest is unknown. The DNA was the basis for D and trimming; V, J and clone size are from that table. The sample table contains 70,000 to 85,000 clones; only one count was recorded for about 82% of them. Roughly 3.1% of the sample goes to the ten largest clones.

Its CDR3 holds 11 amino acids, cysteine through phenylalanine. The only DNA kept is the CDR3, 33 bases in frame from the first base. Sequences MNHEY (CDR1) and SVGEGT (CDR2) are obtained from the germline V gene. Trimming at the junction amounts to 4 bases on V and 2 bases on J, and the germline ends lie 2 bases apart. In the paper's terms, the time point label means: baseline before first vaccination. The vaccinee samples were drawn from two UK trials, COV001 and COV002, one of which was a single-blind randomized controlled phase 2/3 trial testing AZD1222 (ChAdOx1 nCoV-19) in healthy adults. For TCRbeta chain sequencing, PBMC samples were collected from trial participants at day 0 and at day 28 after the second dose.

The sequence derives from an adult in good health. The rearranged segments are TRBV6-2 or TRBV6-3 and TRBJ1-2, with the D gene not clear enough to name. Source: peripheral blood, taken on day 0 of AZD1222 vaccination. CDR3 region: CASSSNYGYTF. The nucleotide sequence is TGTGCCAGCAGTTCCAACTATGGCTACACCTTC.